This T cell receptor beta chain was observed in a study of cytomegalovirus exposure and HLA in healthy donors. Study-level information: Prior work identified around 110 million unique TCR beta sequences in 150 million to 200 million T cells.

Notes on this clone: Its target is not known.

60 Vbeta and 13 Jbeta primers were used in PCR. The table came from immunoSEQ multiplex PCR; TCRdb's copy has only in-frame clones and leaves some out. The profile shows fewer than 120,000 clones, just over 75% of them singletons. Study-wide results and caveats: When the data were analyzed later, several of the most significant clusters appeared to be linked to common viral pathogens. The authors later found most CMV-associated TCR beta chains appeared HLA-restricted.

The CDR3 is 17 amino acids. The chain is built from TRBV21-1 and TRBJ1-5. TRBV21-1 is labeled a pseudogene. The TCR comes from a man in his thirties or forties in good health and CMV-seropositive. Sequenced: PBMCs. The CDR3 DNA follows: TGTGCCAGCAGCAAAGAGATCCCGGGGGGGAGCAATCAGCCCCAGCATTTT. It is translated as CASSKEIPGGSNQPQHF.